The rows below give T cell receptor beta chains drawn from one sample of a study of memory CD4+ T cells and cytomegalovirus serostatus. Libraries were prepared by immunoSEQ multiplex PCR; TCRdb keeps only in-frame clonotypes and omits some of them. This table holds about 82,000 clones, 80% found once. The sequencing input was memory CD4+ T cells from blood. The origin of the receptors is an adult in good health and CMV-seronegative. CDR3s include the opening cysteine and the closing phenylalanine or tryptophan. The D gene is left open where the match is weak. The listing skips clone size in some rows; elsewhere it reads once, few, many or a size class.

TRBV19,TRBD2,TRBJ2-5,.,CASSEFSGEETQYF,TGTGCCAGTAGTGAGTTCAGCGGGGAAGAGACCCAGTACTTC
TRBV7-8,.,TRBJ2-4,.,CASSSLRAGKDKNIQYF,TGTGCCAGCAGCTCCCTAAGGGCGGGGAAAGACAAAAACATTCAGTACTTC
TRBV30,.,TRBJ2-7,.,CAWSELGYEQYF,TGTGCCTGGAGTGAATTAGGCTACGAGCAGTACTTC
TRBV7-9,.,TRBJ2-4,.,CASSQRGGQNIQYF,TGTGCCAGCAGCCAGAGGGGTGGGCAAAACATTCAGTACTTC
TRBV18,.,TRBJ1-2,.,CASSPETIGYTF,TGTGCCAGCTCACCGGAGACAATCGGCTACACCTTC
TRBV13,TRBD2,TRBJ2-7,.,CASSPRLAGISEQYF,TGTGCCAGCAGCCCCCGACTAGCGGGGATCTCCGAGCAGTACTTC
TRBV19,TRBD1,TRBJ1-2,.,CASSLHKGQSSYGYTF,TGTGCCAGTAGTCTCCATAAGGGACAGAGCTCCTATGGCTACACCTTC
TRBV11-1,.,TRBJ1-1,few,CASSLELSTEAFF,TGTGCCAGCAGCTTAGAGCTAAGCACTGAAGCTTTCTTT
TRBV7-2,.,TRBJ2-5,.,CASSLQGGNQETQYF,TGTGCCAGCAGCTTACAGGGGGGCAACCAAGAGACCCAGTACTTC
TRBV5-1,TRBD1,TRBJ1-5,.,CASSPTGGSNQPQHF,TGCGCCAGCAGCCCGACAGGGGGTAGCAATCAGCCCCAGCATTTT
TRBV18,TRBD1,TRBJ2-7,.,CASSPDRVSGYEQYF,TGTGCCAGCTCACCCGACAGGGTGTCAGGCTACGAGCAGTACTTC
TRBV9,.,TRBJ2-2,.,CASSVAGWGGSNGELFF,TGTGCCAGCAGCGTAGCCGGTTGGGGGGGCAGTAACGGGGAGCTGTTTTTT
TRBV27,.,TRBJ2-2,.,CASSHWLMSQESTGELFF,TGTGCCAGCAGTCACTGGCTTATGTCACAGGAGAGCACCGGGGAGCTGTTTTTT
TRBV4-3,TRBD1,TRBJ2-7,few,CASSPFGQGGEQYF,TGCGCCAGCAGCCCGTTCGGACAGGGCGGCGAGCAGTACTTC
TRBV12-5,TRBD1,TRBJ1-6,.,CASGSGQGVYNSPLHF,TGTGCTAGTGGTTCTGGACAGGGGGTCTATAATTCACCCCTCCACTTT
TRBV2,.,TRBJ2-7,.,CASSALRAAESDEQYF,TGTGCCAGCAGTGCCCTCAGAGCCGCCGAGAGCGACGAGCAGTACTTC
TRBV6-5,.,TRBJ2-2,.,CASRPRGQAGELFF,TGTGCCAGCAGACCGCGGGGGCAGGCCGGGGAGCTGTTTTTT
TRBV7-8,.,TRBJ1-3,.,CASSLRRPGHGNTIYF,TGTGCCAGCAGCTTACGGAGGCCTGGCCATGGAAACACCATATATTTT
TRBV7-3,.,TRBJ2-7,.,CASSLNGVSYEQYF,TGTGCCAGCAGCTTAAATGGGGTCTCCTACGAGCAGTACTTC
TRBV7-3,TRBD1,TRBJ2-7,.,CASSEGTGGEQYF,TGTGCCAGCAGCGAGGGGACAGGGGGGGAGCAGTACTTC
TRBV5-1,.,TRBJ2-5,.,CASSLGGTQETQYF,TGCGCCAGCAGCTTGGGGGGTACTCAAGAGACCCAGTACTTC
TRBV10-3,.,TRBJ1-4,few,CAISGELLRNEKLFF,TGTGCCATCAGTGGTGAACTCCTCAGGAACGAAAAACTGTTTTTT
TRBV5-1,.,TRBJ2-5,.,CASRRGTTQETQYF,TGCGCCAGCAGAAGGGGGACGACACAAGAGACCCAGTACTTC
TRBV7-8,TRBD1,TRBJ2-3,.,CASRSQGGGTDTQYF,TGTGCCAGCAGGTCACAGGGGGGCGGCACAGATACGCAGTATTTT
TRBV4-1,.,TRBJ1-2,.,CASSQPIEGHYGYTF,TGCGCCAGCAGCCAGCCGATAGAGGGGCACTATGGCTACACCTTC
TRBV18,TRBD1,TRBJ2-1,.,CASSRDRVIEQFF,TGTGCCAGCTCTCGGGACAGGGTTATTGAGCAGTTCTTC
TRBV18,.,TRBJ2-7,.,CASSPSDSRQSYF,TGTGCCAGCTCACCATCGGACAGCCGCCAATCTTACTTC
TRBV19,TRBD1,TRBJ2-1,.,CASSARTGKNEQFF,TGTGCCAGTAGCGCGAGGACAGGGAAGAATGAGCAGTTCTTC
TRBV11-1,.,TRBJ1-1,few,CASSSVGSDTEAFF,TGTGCCAGCAGCTCGGTTGGATCGGACACTGAAGCTTTCTTT
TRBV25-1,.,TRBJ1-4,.,CASSEYRRGAGEKLFF,TGTGCCAGCAGTGAATACAGAAGGGGGGCTGGGGAAAAACTGTTTTTT
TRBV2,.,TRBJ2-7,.,CASSERQPPYEQYF,TGTGCCAGCAGTGAGCGGCAGCCGCCCTACGAGCAGTACTTC
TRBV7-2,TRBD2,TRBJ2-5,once,CASSLNSGAGETQYF,TGTGCCAGCAGCTTAAATAGCGGGGCGGGCGAGACCCAGTACTTC
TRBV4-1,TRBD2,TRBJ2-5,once,CASSQDWGGQETQYF,TGCGCCAGCAGCCAAGATTGGGGGGGACAAGAGACCCAGTACTTC
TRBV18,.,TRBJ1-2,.,CASSPTDNPAPWGYTF,TGTGCCAGCTCACCTACGGATAATCCTGCCCCTTGGGGCTACACCTTC
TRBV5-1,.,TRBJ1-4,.,CASSTTTGEKLFF,TGCGCCAGCAGTACAACTACGGGGGAAAAACTGTTTTTT
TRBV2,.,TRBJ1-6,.,CASRGGLSSYNSPLHF,TGTGCCAGCAGGGGGGGGTTGAGCTCCTATAATTCACCCCTCCACTTT
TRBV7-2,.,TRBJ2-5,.,CASSLWQGKETQYF,TGTGCCAGCAGCTTATGGCAGGGGAAAGAGACCCAGTACTTC
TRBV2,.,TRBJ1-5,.,CASSEQADGNQPQHF,TGTGCCAGCAGTGAGCAGGCTGACGGCAATCAGCCCCAGCATTTT
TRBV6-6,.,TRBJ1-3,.,CASSPLNTIYF,TGTGCCAGCAGTCCGCTAAACACCATATATTTT
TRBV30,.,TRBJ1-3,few,CAWRGVFRNTIYF,TGTGCCTGGAGAGGAGTCTTTCGTAACACCATATATTTT
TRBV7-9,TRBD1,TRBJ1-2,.,CASSLGTDRRLYGYTF,TGTGCCAGCAGCTTAGGGACGGACAGGCGACTCTATGGCTACACCTTC
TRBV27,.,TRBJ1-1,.,CASSYQGAMNTEAFF,TGTGCCAGCAGTTACCAGGGAGCCATGAACACTGAAGCTTTCTTT
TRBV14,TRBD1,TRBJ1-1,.,CASSLRRGQGLVGTEAFF,TGTGCCAGCAGCCTCCGACGCGGACAGGGACTGGTTGGCACTGAAGCTTTCTTT
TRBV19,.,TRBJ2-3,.,CASSILGWTDTQYF,TGTGCCAGTAGTATACTCGGGTGGACAGATACGCAGTATTTT
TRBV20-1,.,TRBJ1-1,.,CSAAGQREAFF,TGCAGTGCAGCGGGACAACGTGAAGCTTTCTTT
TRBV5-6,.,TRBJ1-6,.,CASSLGQFNSPLHF,TGTGCCAGCAGCTTAGGACAGTTTAATTCACCCCTCCACTTT
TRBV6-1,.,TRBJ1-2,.,CASSESAGPNYGYTF,TGTGCCAGCAGTGAAAGTGCAGGTCCCAACTATGGCTACACCTTC
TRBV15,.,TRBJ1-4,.,CATNQGAANEKLFF,TGTGCCACCAACCAGGGTGCAGCTAATGAAAAACTGTTTTTT
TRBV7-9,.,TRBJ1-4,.,CASSLGVGTNNEKLFF,TGTGCCAGCAGCTTAGGGGTCGGGACAAATAATGAAAAACTGTTTTTT
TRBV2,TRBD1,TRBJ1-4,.,CASIRGTGSSKLFF,TGTGCCAGCATCCGAGGGACAGGGTCATCAAAACTGTTTTTT
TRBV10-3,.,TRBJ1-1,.,CAIRQEIENTEAFF,TGTGCCATCCGACAGGAGATCGAGAACACTGAAGCTTTCTTT